This is a list of T cell receptor beta chains from one sample in a study of tumor-infiltrating lymphocytes in glioblastoma multiforme. TCRdb re-analysed the multiplex PCR reads in MiXCR, keeping a single row per CDR3 protein. The data contain more than 9,000 distinct CDR3 sequences, 60% to 75% of them seen just once; the ten biggest clones take up around 29%. Source material: brain tumor tissue. Receptors originate from a male donor with glioblastoma. CDR3s include the opening cysteine and the closing phenylalanine or tryptophan. D genes are given only for firm matches. Size is stated for part of the rows, as once, few or many counts, or as a class when the clone is expanded.

v_call	d_call	clone_size	j_call	cdr3_nt	cdr3_aa
TRBV6-6	-	-	TRBJ2-5	TGTGCCAGCGGTTACGCCCGTGACTTAAGGGAGACCCAGTACTTC	CASGYARDLRETQYF
TRBV20-1	-	-	TRBJ2-1	TGCAGCGCCAGAGATGAGGCAGGGCTGTATAAGCAGTTCTTC	CSARDEAGLYKQFF
TRBV6-5	TRBD2	-	TRBJ2-1	TGTGCCAGCAGCGGAGGGACTAGCGTATACAATGAGCAGTTCTTC	CASSGGTSVYNEQFF
TRBV29-1	-	medium-sized	TRBJ1-4	TGCAGCGTTCAAAAAACCGGGTCCGGAGTAGGAAAACTGTTTTTT	CSVQKTGSGVGKLFF
TRBV4-1	-	few	TRBJ2-1	TGCGCCAACATCCGAGAAGAAAGGCCCTTTAATGAGCAGTTCTTC	CANIREERPFNEQFF
TRBV4-1	-	-	TRBJ1-2	TGCGCCACCAGCCAAAATCGATACGGGGGAAACTATGGCTACACCTTC	CATSQNRYGGNYGYTF
TRBV6-2/TRBV6-3	-	-	TRBJ2-1	TGTGCCAGCAGCTCCTATAGTGGGAATGAGCAGTTCTTC	CASSSYSGNEQFF
TRBV6-5	-	-	TRBJ1-1	TGTGCCACCAGGCTAGGCCAGTCGAACACTGAAGCTTTCTTT	CATRLGQSNTEAFF
TRBV5-4	TRBD2	-	TRBJ2-5	TGTGCCAGCAGCACCGGGCGGGGGGACGAGACCCAGTACTTC	CASSTGRGDETQYF
TRBV5-1	-	-	TRBJ2-3	TGCGCCAGCAGATTGGGTAAGATCGAAGATACGCAGTATTTT	CASRLGKIEDTQYF
TRBV7-8	TRBD2	-	TRBJ2-5	TGTGCCAGCAGCTTGGATCGACTAGCGGGGGGCGAACACCAAGAGACCCAGTACTTC	CASSLDRLAGGEHQETQYF
TRBV11-2	TRBD2	-	TRBJ2-1	TGTGCCAGCAGCCCGCGGGGGGGCTCCTACAATGAGCAGTTCTTC	CASSPRGGSYNEQFF
TRBV6-1	TRBD1	once	TRBJ2-7	TGTGGCAGCGGTCGGACAGGGGGGTACGAGCAGTACTTC	CGSGRTGGYEQYF
TRBV29-1	-	-	TRBJ2-1	TGCAACTTGCCTCAAGGACTGGCTGACAATGAGCAGTTCTTC	CNLPQGLADNEQFF
TRBV12-3/TRBV12-4	TRBD1	-	TRBJ2-3	TGTGCCAGCAATCCGGGAAGGGGGCTCACAGATACGCAATATTTT	CASNPGRGLTDTQYF
TRBV10-3	TRBD1	medium-sized	TRBJ2-7	TGTGCCATCAGTGAGTCAGGACAGGGCTACGAGCAGTACTTC	CAISESGQGYEQYF
TRBV20-1	TRBD1	-	TRBJ2-4	TGCAGTGCTAGAGATCCGGACAGGGGTATTCGGAAAGCCAAAAACATTCGGTACTTC	CSARDPDRGIRKAKNIRYF
TRBV29-1	-	-	TRBJ2-5	TGTAGCGTTGAGGGACATGGGGAAGAGACCCAATACTTC	CSVEGHGEETQYF
TRBV20-1	-	many	TRBJ2-1	TGCAGTGCTGAAGCTATAGCGAAAAATGAGCAGTTCTTC	CSAEAIAKNEQFF
TRBV5-1	TRBD1	-	TRBJ2-1	TGCTCCAGCAGCTTGGGGACAGGGGTCTACGATGAGCAGTTCTTC	CSSSLGTGVYDEQFF
TRBV4-1	-	-	TRBJ1-3	TGCGCCAGCGGCCAAGGGGCAGGGACTGGAAACACCATATATTTT	CASGQGAGTGNTIYF
TRBV4-2	-	many	TRBJ2-3	TGTGCCAGCAGCCAAGATACCTGTTCCACAGATACGCAGTACTTT	CASSQDTCSTDTQYF
TRBV12-3/TRBV12-4	TRBD2	-	TRBJ2-5	TGTGCCAGCAGTCCATTCTTGGGAGGGCCCCGGGAGACCCAGTACTTC	CASSPFLGGPRETQYF
TRBV11-2	-	-	TRBJ2-1	TGTGCCAGCGATATTGGCGACTGCAATGAGCAGTTCTTC	CASDIGDCNEQFF
TRBV20-1	-	-	TRBJ2-1	TGCAGTGCTAAAGATGAGGCAGGGCTATATGAGCAATTCTTC	CSAKDEAGLYEQFF
TRBV10-3	-	-	TRBJ1-1	TGTGCCATCAGCCCGAACCCTACCGTGAACACTGAAGCTTTCTTT	CAISPNPTVNTEAFF
TRBV20-1	-	-	TRBJ2-4	TGCAGTGCTAGAGACCTGGAGAGGGGGATTCGGAAAGACAAAAACATTCAGTACTTC	CSARDLERGIRKDKNIQYF
TRBV20-1	TRBD2	few	TRBJ2-3	TGCAGTGCTAGACCTCTGTGCGGGACCCTGACTAGCACGGATACGCAGTATTTT	CSARPLCGTLTSTDTQYF
TRBV11-2	-	-	TRBJ2-7	TGTGCCAGCAGCTTAGGAGGGGTGACCTACGAGCAGTACTTC	CASSLGGVTYEQYF
TRBV10-2	TRBD2	-	TRBJ2-1	TGCGCCAGCAGTGAGAGGACTAGCGGGCAGAATGAGCAGTTCTTC	CASSERTSGQNEQFF
TRBV11-2	-	few	TRBJ2-7	TGTGCCAGCAGCTTAAGGATCCCCTACGAGCAGTACTTC	CASSLRIPYEQYF
TRBV6-2/TRBV6-3	TRBD1	-	TRBJ2-7	TGTGCCAGCAGTTACTATGGACAGGCCCCTTACGAGGAGTACTTC	CASSYYGQAPYEEYF
TRBV1	-	many	TRBJ2-7	TGCACCAGCCCGAGTGGCGTACCCTCCTCCTACGAGCAGTACTTC	CTSPSGVPSSYEQYF
TRBV4-2	TRBD1	-	TRBJ2-7	TGTGCCAGCAGCCGCGAACAGGGGGCTTATGACGAGCAGTACTTC	CASSREQGAYDEQYF
TRBV29-1	TRBD2	-	TRBJ2-7	TGCAACGTCGGTCAAATGACGGGGGGGCAGTACTTC	CNVGQMTGGQYF
TRBV7-3	TRBD1	many	TRBJ2-3	TGTGCCAGCAGCCGGGGGACAGGGGGGCCAGATACGCAGTATTTT	CASSRGTGGPDTQYF
TRBV20-1	-	-	TRBJ2-3	TGCAGTGCTTCCCGGGGGGAGGGGGACACAGATACGCAGTATTTT	CSASRGEGDTDTQYF
TRBV4-1	-	once	TRBJ2-1	TGCGCCAGCGGCCAAGAAGAAAAGCCCGTTAATGAGCAGTTCTTT	CASGQEEKPVNEQFF
TRBV6-5	-	once	TRBJ2-7	TGTGCCATCAGTTACAGCGCACAAGGAGCCTATGAGCAGTACTTC	CAISYSAQGAYEQYF
TRBV6-1	-	medium-sized	TRBJ1-5	TGTGCCAGCAGGGATGCCCTTGTGACAGACAATCAGCCCCAGCATTTT	CASRDALVTDNQPQHF
TRBV29-1	-	-	TRBJ2-1	TGCAGCGTTGGGCTTGTTGGAGGCTCCTACAATGGGCAGTTCTTC	CSVGLVGGSYNGQFF
TRBV10-2	TRBD1	medium-sized	TRBJ1-4	TGCGCCAGCAGTGAGGGGACAGGGGGAGTAAAGGAAAAACTGTTTTTT	CASSEGTGGVKEKLFF
TRBV5-6	TRBD2	medium-sized	TRBJ2-1	TGTGCCAGCAGCTTGGTAGCGGGAGGGCCTTGGGAGCAGTTCTTC	CASSLVAGGPWEQFF
TRBV11-1	TRBD1	-	TRBJ1-2	TGTGCCAGCGGCCTGGACAGGGCTAACTATGGCCACACCTTC	CASGLDRANYGHTF
TRBV20-1	-	-	TRBJ2-5	TGCAGTGTTAGATCCTTCGTGTTGGGGGGCTTCGGGGAGACCCAATACTTC	CSVRSFVLGGFGETQYF
TRBV11-2	TRBD1	-	TRBJ1-1	TGTGCCAGCGGCAAGGGACAGCGCACTGAATCTTTCTTT	CASGKGQRTESFF
TRBV20-1	-	few	TRBJ2-7	TGCAGCGTCCCAGGAGCGGACGAGCAGTACTTC	CSVPGADEQYF
TRBV13	-	medium-sized	TRBJ1-4	TGTGCCAGCAGCCCAAGGGCCGCTAATGAAAAACTGTTTTTT	CASSPRAANEKLFF
TRBV20-1	TRBD1	-	TRBJ2-4	TGCAGTGCTGCCGGGACAGGGGGTGCCAAAAACACTCAATACTTC	CSAAGTGGAKNTQYF
TRBV6-5	-	-	TRBJ2-5	TGTGGCAGCATCGGGGACCAAGAGGTCCAGTACTTC	CGSIGDQEVQYF
TRBV29-1	TRBD1	-	TRBJ1-4	TGCAGCGTTACCAGGGGGCAGAGGGAAAAACTGTTTTTT	CSVTRGQREKLFF
TRBV6-2/TRBV6-3	TRBD2	once	TRBJ2-1	TGTGTCAGTAGAGCAGCGGGAGGGCGTTTCAATGAGCAGTTCTTC	CVSRAAGGRFNEQFF
TRBV19	-	few	TRBJ1-1	TGTGCCAGTAAACAGGGCCGGAGGAACACTGAAGCTTTCTTT	CASKQGRRNTEAFF
TRBV4-2	TRBD1	medium-sized	TRBJ2-1	TGTGCCAGCAGCCAAGTCAGAACAGGGGAGAATGAGCAGTTCTTC	CASSQVRTGENEQFF
TRBV4-3	TRBD1	-	TRBJ2-2	TGCGCCAGCAGCCCCCACGGGACAGGGGGCCGGCTGGGCACCGGGGAGCTGTTTTTT	CASSPHGTGGRLGTGELFF
TRBV20-1	-	-	TRBJ2-3	TGCAGTGCGTCCAGGACAAGGGTTAGGATTGGTACGCAGTATTTT	CSASRTRVRIGTQYF
TRBV20-1	-	-	TRBJ2-3	TGCAGCGCGTGGCCCCCGGTGAGCGAGGCGAAGTATTTT	CSAWPPVSEAKYF
TRBV29-1	TRBD1	-	TRBJ1-6	TGCAGCGTTACCTGGGACAGAGGATCACCCCTCCACTTT	CSVTWDRGSPLHF
TRBV6-5	-	-	TRBJ2-5	TGTGCCCGCATCGGGGACCACGAGACCCAGTACTTC	CARIGDHETQYF